Listed below are T cell receptor beta chains from one sample, sequenced in a study of CD8 T cells in Susac syndrome. TCRdb reprocessed the immunoSEQ multiplex PCR reads via MiXCR and lists one record per CDR3 protein. Found here are under 200,000 distinct CDR3 sequences, about 95% of them singletons; the top ten hold around 0.15%. Sequencing was performed on CD8+ T cells from PBMCs. The receptor source for this set is a human donor with multiple sclerosis. Both conserved end residues are part of each CDR3. D genes are given only for firm matches. Rows may omit the clone size; those that give it use once, few, many or a size class.

length,D,size,J,V,DNA,CDR3
15,-,-,TRBJ2-1,TRBV12-3/TRBV12-4,TGTGCCAGCAGTTTGCACGGGAGCTCCTACAATGAGCAGTTCTTC,CASSLHGSSYNEQFF
15,-,-,TRBJ1-2,TRBV18,TGTGCCAGCTCACCATCTGAACAGGGCCACTATGGCTACACCTTC,CASSPSEQGHYGYTF
11,-,-,TRBJ2-5,TRBV27,TGTGCCAGCAGTTTATCAGGGACCCAGTACTTC,CASSLSGTQYF
16,TRBD1,-,TRBJ1-1,TRBV5-1,TGCGCCAGCAGCCAAAAAACGACAGGGATGAACACTGAAGCTTTCTTT,CASSQKTTGMNTEAFF
14,-,-,TRBJ2-5,TRBV14,TGTGCCAGCAGCCAAGCCCTAAGTCAAGAGACCCAGTACTTC,CASSQALSQETQYF
11,-,-,TRBJ2-7,TRBV7-9,TGTGCCAGCGCCACGCAAGGAGAGCAGTACTTC,CASATQGEQYF
12,TRBD1,-,TRBJ2-7,TRBV12-3/TRBV12-4,TGTGCCAGCAGTCGACAGGGTTACGAGCAGTACTTC,CASSRQGYEQYF
14,-,-,TRBJ2-3,TRBV19,TGTGCCAGTAGACGAGGGGGTATCACAGATACGCAGTATTTT,CASRRGGITDTQYF
15,TRBD2,-,TRBJ2-1,TRBV30,TGTGCTTTGGGGGCTAGCGGGAGCTCCTACAATGAGCAGTTCTTC,CALGASGSSYNEQFF
17,-,-,TRBJ2-7,TRBV3-1,TGTGCCAGCAGCCAAGGGGTCGACAGGGAGGCTCTCTACGAGCAGTACTTC,CASSQGVDREALYEQYF
15,-,-,TRBJ2-1,TRBV4-1,TGCGCCAGCAGCCAAGACAGGAGCTCCTACAATGAGCAGTTCTTC,CASSQDRSSYNEQFF
12,-,-,TRBJ1-1,TRBV29-1,TGCAGCGCCCGGGAAGGGGTCACTGAAGCTTTCTTT,CSAREGVTEAFF
14,-,once,TRBJ2-1,TRBV24-1,TGTGCCACCAGTGACCTGGAGGGGGGGAATGAGCAGTTCTTC,CATSDLEGGNEQFF
15,TRBD1,-,TRBJ1-2,TRBV9,TGTGCCAGCAGCGTAGCCTCAGGGGGCGCCTATGGCTACACCTTC,CASSVASGGAYGYTF
15,-,once,TRBJ2-7,TRBV7-9,TGTGCCAGCGAACGCATTCAGGGAGACTCCTACGAGCAGTACTTC,CASERIQGDSYEQYF
16,TRBD2,-,TRBJ2-7,TRBV20-1,TGCAGTGCTAGAGCCGGGACTAGCGGGGATACCTACGAGCAGTACTTC,CSARAGTSGDTYEQYF
16,TRBD2,-,TRBJ2-1,TRBV7-9,TGTGCCAGCAGATCAGGACGGGGCGGGAGAGGCGATGAGCAGTTCTTC,CASRSGRGGRGDEQFF
15,-,once,TRBJ1-5,TRBV9,TGTGCCAGCAGCCTCACAGGGAATAGCAATCAGCCCCAGCATTTT,CASSLTGNSNQPQHF
14,-,-,TRBJ1-1,TRBV11-2,TGTGCCAGCAGCGCCTTCCCCCAGGTCACTGAAGCTTTCTTT,CASSAFPQVTEAFF
15,TRBD2,-,TRBJ2-7,TRBV3-1,TGTGCCAGCAGCCGACCGACTAGCGGGGGCTACGAGCAGTACTTC,CASSRPTSGGYEQYF
8,-,-,TRBJ2-1,TRBV24-1,TGTGGACGCAATGAGCAGTTCTTC,CGRNEQFF
16,TRBD1,-,TRBJ2-1,TRBV4-1,TGCGCCAGCAGTCTTCCGGGACAGGGTTACTACAATGAGCAGTTCTTC,CASSLPGQGYYNEQFF
14,TRBD2,-,TRBJ2-7,TRBV29-1,TGCAGCGTTGTGGGGACTAGTGGATGGGTCGAGCAGTACTTC,CSVVGTSGWVEQYF
11,-,-,TRBJ1-5,TRBV12-5,TGTGCTAGTGGCTCTAATCAGCCCCAGCATTTT,CASGSNQPQHF
16,TRBD1,-,TRBJ2-1,TRBV12-5,TGTGCTAGTGGTTCCCAGGGGGTAACTCAAGACAATGAGCAGTTCTTC,CASGSQGVTQDNEQFF
15,-,once,TRBJ2-3,TRBV7-9,TGTGCCAGCAGCCCCTTCGGAGTTGTATCAGATACGCAGTATTTT,CASSPFGVVSDTQYF
14,-,-,TRBJ1-1,TRBV9,TGTGCCAGCAGCATAGGGGGGTGGGACACTGAAGCTTTCTTT,CASSIGGWDTEAFF
13,-,once,TRBJ1-1,TRBV27,TGTGCCAGCAGTTTCGGGGTCCTCACTGAAGCTTTCTTT,CASSFGVLTEAFF
11,-,-,TRBJ2-5,TRBV29-1,TGCAGCGCCCGTCTCCAAGAGACCCAGTACTTC,CSARLQETQYF
13,-,-,TRBJ1-2,TRBV28,TGTGCCAGCAGTTGGACAGCCCTCTATGGCTACACCTTC,CASSWTALYGYTF
14,TRBD1,-,TRBJ2-5,TRBV27,TGTGCCAGCAGTTTAGCAGGGGGCGAAGGGACCCAGTACTTC,CASSLAGGEGTQYF
12,-,-,TRBJ2-7,TRBV27,TGTGCCAGCAGCTCAGCGCTCGGGGAGCAGTACTTC,CASSSALGEQYF
14,-,-,TRBJ1-1,TRBV19,TGTGCCAGTAGGATAGCAGGGGCGAACACTGAAGCTTTCTTT,CASRIAGANTEAFF
14,-,-,TRBJ2-1,TRBV20-1,TGCAGTGCTAGAGTTGGGCGGGGTTACAATGAGCAGTTCTTC,CSARVGRGYNEQFF
17,TRBD2,-,TRBJ2-7,TRBV19,TGTGCCAGTAGTATTTCTAGCGGGGGGCAATACTCCTACGAGCAGTACTTC,CASSISSGGQYSYEQYF
12,TRBD2,-,TRBJ2-1,TRBV2,TGTGCCAGCATGGAGGGGAGGGCTGAGCAGTTCTTC,CASMEGRAEQFF
12,-,-,TRBJ1-1,TRBV9,TGTGCCAGCAGCGTAGGGGAAGGGAAGGCTTTCTTT,CASSVGEGKAFF
19,-,-,TRBJ2-3,TRBV2,-,CASILDRDLSWVSTDTQYF
14,TRBD2,-,TRBJ2-1,TRBV3-1,TGTGCCAGCAGCCCTAGCGGGAGGTCTGATGAGCAGTTCTTC,CASSPSGRSDEQFF
12,-,-,TRBJ2-2,TRBV12-3/TRBV12-4,TGTGCCAGCACCCTAGGTGCCGGGGAGCTGTTTTTT,CASTLGAGELFF